These 5 T cell receptor beta chains came from one sample sequenced in a study of T-cell memory formation after mild COVID-19. Via MiXCR, TCRdb re-called the 5' RACE reads, giving one row per CDR3 protein. Among 250,000 to 350,000 distinct CDR3 sequences listed, around 15% were seen once. Material: PBMCs or a T cell subset sorted from them (not recorded which). All receptors come from a man between 18 and 29 years old who had mild COVID-19 (a few samples of this study predate the infection). Cell type and time point are not known.

The rearrangement uses TRBV6-5 and TRBJ2-2; no definite D call. V shed 6 bases and J shed 5 bases, with 10 bases lying between them. Germline-derived CDR1 and CDR2 are MNHEY and SVGAGI. The CDR3 extends over 13 amino acids. CDR3 loop: CASSLITTGELFF. The CDR3 DNA reads TGTGCCAGCAGCCTGATTACAACCGGGGAGCTGTTTTTT.

The V gene is TRBV6-5, the J gene TRBJ2-3, with TRBD2 identical over 10 bases. The V gene end was trimmed by 2 bases and the J gene end by 3 bases; junction bases not matched to a gene: 11. The CDR3 extends over 18 amino acids. Germline V gene sequence: CDR1 MNHEY, CDR2 SVGAGI. CDR3 loop: CASSYLAPTSGLTDTQYF. CDR3 coding DNA: TGTGCCAGCAGTTACCTTGCCCCGACTAGCGGGTTGACAGATACGCAGTATTTT.

The J gene is TRBJ2-1, the V gene TRBV5-1, with TRBD1 identical over 11 bases. The germline V gene has CDR1 SGHRS and CDR2 YFSETQ. J was trimmed by 8 bases and V by 3 bases; bases with no gene match: 7. The CDR3 has 15 residues. CDR3 in DNA: TGCGCCAGCAGCTGGGGGACAGGGGGTTTCGATGAGCAGTTCTTC. It translates to CASSWGTGGFDEQFF. The variable domain in full, completed from reference TRBV5-1 and TRBJ2-1, reads KAGVTQTPRYLIKTRGQQVTLSCSPISGHRSVSWYQQTPGQGLQFLFEYFSETQRNKGNFPGRFSGRQFSNSRSEMNVSTLELGDSALYLCASSWGTGGFDEQFFGPGTRLTVL.

V and J are TRBV6-5 and TRBJ2-7; 12 bases fit TRBD2. The V gene's germline CDR1 is MNHEY and CDR2 SVGAGI. Germline trimming cut 6 bases from V and 1 base from J; bases unmatched to any gene: 4. The length of the CDR3 is 15 residues. The CDR3 reads CASRTSGGPSYEQYV. CDR3 nucleotide sequence: TGTGCCAGCAGGACTAGCGGGGGCCCTTCCTACGAGCAGTACGTC.

The CDR3, as DNA: TGTGCCAGCAGCTCACCGACTAGGCAGGATGACACAGATACGCAGTATTTT. Translating gives CASSSPTRQDDTDTQYF. This chain uses TRBV7-3 with TRBJ2-3; D is perhaps TRBD2 (6 bases). The CDR3 contains 17 residues. Germline-derived CDR1 and CDR2 are SGHTA and FQGTGA. Trimming cost V 4 bases and J 2 bases, with 19 bases left between them.